The TCR beta chain under discussion was sequenced for a study of shared clonotypes between healthy human individuals (dated by TCRdb to 2019 to 2021). Background for the entire study: Two women and three men aged 18 to 49 years were included in the cohort. For each donor, CD4 naive and CD4 memory were each given three plates, CD8 naive was given two plates, and CD8 memory was given one plate. To estimate repertoire size and how much clonotype sharing occurs between individuals, the study deeply sequenced the blood TCR repertoires of 4 to 6 healthy adults. To increase sequencing depth and limit assay-specific biases, different laboratories used diverse techniques to prepare libraries and sequence TCR repertoires. Between about 0.8 and 9.5 billion PBMCs per donor were obtained by leukapheresis. Overall study results and their limits: Rarefaction of sorted-subset datasets indicated incomplete sequencing despite the large sequencing depth. Pairwise subsampling indicated that sequencing depth was expected to affect the degree of clonotype sharing among donors. Compared with non-shared clonotypes, clonotypes shared by all four sorted-subset donors had higher generation probabilities. Because the study included only a small number of donors, the genetic and exposure-history diversity represented was limited. Larger estimated clonotype richness was generally found for naive subsets than for memory subsets. Sampling was restricted to blood, and TCR repertoires in tissues likely differ from the TCR repertoires found in blood. When a few donors were compared, the shared fraction of clonotypes was roughly 4.8% for naive CD4, approximately 3.5% for naive CD8, 2% to 2.5% for memory CD4, and around 0.37% for memory CD8.

A remark on this clone: Its antigen remains unidentified. It has no much larger one-base neighbor in the sample; base qualities were not kept.

The CDR3 goes from the cysteine to the phenylalanine over 15 residues. The only DNA kept is the CDR3, 45 bases in frame from the first base. The junction carries 15 bases between V and J, which are trimmed by 3 bases and 4 bases respectively. CDR1 SNHLY and CDR2 FYNNEI were looked up in the germline V gene. Using the deep immunoSEQ assay, TCR CDR3 regions were amplified from genomic DNA by multiplex PCR. Extracted genomic DNA from each cell subset was spread evenly across all wells of several immunoSEQ 96-well plates, with each plate serving as a replicate. For sorted subsets, 150 to 200 ng genomic DNA, equal to 30,000 or so T cell genomes, was loaded into each replicate PCR. The purified libraries were quantified using a Qubit 3.0 fluorometer, sized with a Bioanalyzer 2100, and then quantified again using the KAPA Library Quantification kit. Every immunoSEQ 96-well plate was sequenced on a separate single-read 150-cycle Illumina NextSeq 550 flow cell. In the original analysis: Because the immunoSEQ output included only junctional sequences and no quality scores, the filtering could not be the same as the filtering used for full-length reads. Sequences were annotated with PyIR, a Python wrapper for IgBLAST v1.9, and V/J genes and CDR3 were assigned using IMGT germline references. Reads were removed for weak V/J assignments (E-value above 1e-6), missing CDR3, stop codons, out-of-frame junctions, or ambiguous translated residues. V3J clonotypes were defined as sequences sharing the same inferred V gene, J gene, and CDR3 amino acid sequence. To compute the percentage overlap between repertoires, the number of shared unique clonotypes was divided by the size of the smaller repertoire. RTK rarefaction, the Chao1 estimator, and Recon v2.1 estimates of unobserved clonotypes were used to assess repertoire richness. Generation probabilities were computed with OLGA for all TCRbeta clonotypes obtained by the gDNA method from several donors. Sourced from immuneACCESS, this table was stored by TCRdb with only in-frame sequences that have V and J called. A share of the clones is absent; for the studies checked, an unresolved V gene accounts for under half, and the remainder has no known explanation. From that table come the V and J calls and clone size; the DNA was used to work out D and trimming. Recorded for this sample are approximately 2.1 million clones; just over 90% of them occurred a single time. Of the sample, around 0.4% is held by the ten largest clones.

Donors were healthy HIV-negative adults with no recently reported acute infections or vaccinations. Every donor was a Caucasian adult living in Nashville, Tennessee, USA. Magnetic negative selection was used to enrich CD4+ T cells, after which naive cells were positively selected on CD45RA and the negative fraction became the memory subset. After blood collection by leukapheresis, PBMCs were isolated using Ficoll-Histopaque density gradient centrifugation and then cryopreserved in the vapor phase of liquid nitrogen. Analytical flow cytometry was used to check the purity and quantity of every magnetically sorted T cell population. Genomic DNA was isolated from every sorted fraction and measured by UV absorbance on a Nanodrop 2000c.

The sequence is built from TRBV2 and TRBJ1-2; the D gene is possibly TRBD1, with 5 bases matching. Sample: naive CD4+ T cells from PBMCs. Explained via the paper, the cell subset or site label denotes: CD45RA+ positively selected. The TCR comes from a man younger than 30 in good health. Some clones in this sample may be carry-over from other donors' samples. The nucleotide sequence is TGTGCCAGCAGTGACCCTGGGGGGGTCCTCTATGGCTACACCTTC. The translation is CASSDPGGVLYGYTF.